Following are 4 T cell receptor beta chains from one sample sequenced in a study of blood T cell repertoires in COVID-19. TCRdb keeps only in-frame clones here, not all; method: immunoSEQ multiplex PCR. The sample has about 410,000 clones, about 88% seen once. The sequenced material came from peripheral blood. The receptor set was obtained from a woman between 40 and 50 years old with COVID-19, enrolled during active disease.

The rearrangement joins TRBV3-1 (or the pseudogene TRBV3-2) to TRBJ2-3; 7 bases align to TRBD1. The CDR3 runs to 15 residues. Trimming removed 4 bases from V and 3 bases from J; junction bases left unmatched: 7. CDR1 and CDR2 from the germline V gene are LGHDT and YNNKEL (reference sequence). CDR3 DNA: TGTGCCAGCAGCCCGGGGACAGCCAGAACAGATACGCAGTATTTT. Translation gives CASSPGTARTDTQYF.

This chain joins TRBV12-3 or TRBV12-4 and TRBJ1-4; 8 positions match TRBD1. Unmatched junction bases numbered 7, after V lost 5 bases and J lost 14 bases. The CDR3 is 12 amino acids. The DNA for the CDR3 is TGTGCCAGCAGTGAACAGGGGGAAAGGCTGTTTTTT. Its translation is CASSEQGERLFF.

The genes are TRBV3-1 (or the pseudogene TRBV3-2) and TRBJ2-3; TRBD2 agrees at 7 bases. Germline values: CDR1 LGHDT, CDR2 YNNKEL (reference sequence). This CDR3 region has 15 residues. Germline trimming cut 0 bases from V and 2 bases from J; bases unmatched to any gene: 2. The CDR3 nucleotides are TGTGCCAGCAGCCAAGAGGGGGGGGTCACAGATACGCAGTATTTT. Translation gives CASSQEGGVTDTQYF.

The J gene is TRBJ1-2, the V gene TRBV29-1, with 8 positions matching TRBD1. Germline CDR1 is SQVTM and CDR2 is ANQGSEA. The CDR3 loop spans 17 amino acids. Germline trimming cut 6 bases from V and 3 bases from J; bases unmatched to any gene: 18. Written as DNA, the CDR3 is TGCAGCGTCCCGACCCCGGCCTCCCAGGGGGCCGACTATGGCTACACCTTC. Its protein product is CSVPTPASQGADYGYTF.